This TCR beta chain originates from a study of blood T cell repertoires in COVID-19. Across the study: Researchers got acute and convalescent COVID-19 samples from the United States, Italy and Spain.

Germline values: CDR1 SGHDN, CDR2 FVKESK. The CDR3 is 16 residues long. The junction had 7 bases not matched to a gene; V was cut back by 0 bases and J by 5 bases. Sequencing was performed with immunoSEQ multiplex PCR; in TCRdb, only in-frame clones are kept and a portion is missing. Among about 140,000 clones listed, 80% to 85% were seen once. The sequence derives from a young man with COVID-19, enrolled during active disease. The J gene is TRBJ2-7, the V gene TRBV14, with TRBD2 matching over 10 bases. The specimen was peripheral blood. The CDR3, as DNA: TGTGCCAGCAGCCAAGAACCTCTAGCGGGAGCCCACGAGCAGTACTTC. Its translation is CASSQEPLAGAHEQYF. Combining the CDR3 with reference TRBV14 and TRBJ2-7 gives the whole variable domain EAGVTQFPSHSVIEKGQTVTLRCDPISGHDNLYWYRRVMGKEIKFLLHFVKESKQDESGMPNNRFLAERTGGTYSTLKVQPAELEDSGVYFCASSQEPLAGAHEQYFGPGTRLTVT.